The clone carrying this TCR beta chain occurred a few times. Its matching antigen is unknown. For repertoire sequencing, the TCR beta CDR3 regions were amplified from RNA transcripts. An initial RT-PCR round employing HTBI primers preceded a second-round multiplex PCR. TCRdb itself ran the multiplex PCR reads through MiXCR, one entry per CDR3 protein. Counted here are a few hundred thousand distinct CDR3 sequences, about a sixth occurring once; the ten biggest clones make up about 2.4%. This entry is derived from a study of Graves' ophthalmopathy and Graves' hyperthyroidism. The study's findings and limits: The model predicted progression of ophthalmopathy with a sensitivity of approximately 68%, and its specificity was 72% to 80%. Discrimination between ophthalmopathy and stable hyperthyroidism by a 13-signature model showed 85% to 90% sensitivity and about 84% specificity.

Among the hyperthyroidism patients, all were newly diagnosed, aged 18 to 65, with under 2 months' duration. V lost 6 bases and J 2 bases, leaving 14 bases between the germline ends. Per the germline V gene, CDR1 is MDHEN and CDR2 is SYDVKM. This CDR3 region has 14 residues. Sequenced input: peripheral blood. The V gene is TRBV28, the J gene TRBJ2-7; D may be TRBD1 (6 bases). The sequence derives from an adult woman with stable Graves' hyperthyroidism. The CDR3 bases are TGTGCCAGCAGCCAAACAGGGCCTCCCTACGAGCAGTACTTC. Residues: CASSQTGPPYEQYF. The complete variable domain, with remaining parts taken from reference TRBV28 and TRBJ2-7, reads DVKVTQSSRYLVKRTGEKVFLECVQDMDHENMFWYRQDPGLGLRLIYFSYDVKMKEKGDIPEGYSVSREKKERFSLILESASTNQTSMYLCASSQTGPPYEQYFGPGTRLTVT.